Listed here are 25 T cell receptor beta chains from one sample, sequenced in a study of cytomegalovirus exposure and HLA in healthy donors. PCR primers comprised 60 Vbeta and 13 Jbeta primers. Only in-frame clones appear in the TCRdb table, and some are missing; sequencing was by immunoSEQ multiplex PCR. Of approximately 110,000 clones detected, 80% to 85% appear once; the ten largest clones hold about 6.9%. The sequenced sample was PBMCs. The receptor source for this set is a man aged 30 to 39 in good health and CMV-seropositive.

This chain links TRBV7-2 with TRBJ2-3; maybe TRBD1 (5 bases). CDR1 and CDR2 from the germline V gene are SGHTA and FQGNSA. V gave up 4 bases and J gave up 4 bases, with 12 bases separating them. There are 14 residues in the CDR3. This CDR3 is CASSSGPLPDTQYF. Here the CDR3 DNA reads TGTGCCAGCAGCTCAGGGCCCTTACCAGATACGCAGTATTTT. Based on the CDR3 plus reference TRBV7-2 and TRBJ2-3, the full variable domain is GAGVSQSPSNKVTEKGKDVELRCDPISGHTALYWYRQSLGQGLEFLIYFQGNSAPDKSGLPSDRFSAERTGGSVSTLTIQRTQQEDSAVYLCASSSGPLPDTQYFGPGTRLTVL.

This CDR3 is CASSLGLTGGYTF. As DNA, the CDR3 is TGTGCCAGCAGCTTAGGACTTACGGGAGGCTACACCTTC. The rearrangement uses TRBV11-2 and TRBJ1-2; D unresolved. The CDR3 has 13 residues. Germline loops: CDR1 SGHAT, CDR2 FQNNGV. V lost 1 base and J 8 bases, leaving 11 bases between the germline ends.

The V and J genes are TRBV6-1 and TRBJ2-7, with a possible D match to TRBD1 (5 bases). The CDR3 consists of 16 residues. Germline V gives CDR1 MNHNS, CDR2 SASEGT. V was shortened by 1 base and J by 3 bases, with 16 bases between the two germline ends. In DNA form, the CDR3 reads TGTGCCAGCAGTGAAGTAGTAGGGGTAACTGGCTACGAGCAGTACTTC. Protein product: CASSEVVGVTGYEQYF.

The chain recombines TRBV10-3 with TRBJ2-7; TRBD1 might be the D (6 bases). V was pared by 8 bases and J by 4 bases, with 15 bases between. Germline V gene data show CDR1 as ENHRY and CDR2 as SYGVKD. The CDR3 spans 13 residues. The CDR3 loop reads CAIGAGQGYEQYF. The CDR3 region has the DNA TGTGCCATCGGGGCAGGCCAGGGGTACGAGCAGTACTTC.

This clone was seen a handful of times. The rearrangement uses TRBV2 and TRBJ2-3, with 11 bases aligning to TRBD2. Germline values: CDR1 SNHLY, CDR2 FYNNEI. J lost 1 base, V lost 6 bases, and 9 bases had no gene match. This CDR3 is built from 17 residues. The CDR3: CASRIAGGLRGTDTQYF. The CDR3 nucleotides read TGTGCCAGCAGGATAGCGGGGGGGCTTAGGGGCACAGATACGCAGTATTTT.

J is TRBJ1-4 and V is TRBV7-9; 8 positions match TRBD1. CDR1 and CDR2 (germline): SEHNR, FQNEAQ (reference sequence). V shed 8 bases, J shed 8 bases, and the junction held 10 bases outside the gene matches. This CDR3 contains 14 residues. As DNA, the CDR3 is TGTGCCAGCGGGAGACAGGGGAGCCGAGAAAAACTGTTTTTT. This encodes CASGRQGSREKLFF.

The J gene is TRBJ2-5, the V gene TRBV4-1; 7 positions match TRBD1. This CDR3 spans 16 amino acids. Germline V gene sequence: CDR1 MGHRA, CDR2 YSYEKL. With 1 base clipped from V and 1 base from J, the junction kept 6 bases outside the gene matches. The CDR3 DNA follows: TGCGCCAGCAGCCAAGGGTGGGACAGCTTCCAAGAGACCCAGTACTTC. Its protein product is CASSQGWDSFQETQYF.

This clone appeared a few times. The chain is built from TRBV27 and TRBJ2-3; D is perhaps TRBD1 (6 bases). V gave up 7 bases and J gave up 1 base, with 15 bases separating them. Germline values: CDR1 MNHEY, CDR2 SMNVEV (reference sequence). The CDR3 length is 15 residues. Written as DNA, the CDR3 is TGTGCCAGCAAAGGACAGTACGTTGGCACAGATACGCAGTATTTT. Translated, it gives CASKGQYVGTDTQYF.

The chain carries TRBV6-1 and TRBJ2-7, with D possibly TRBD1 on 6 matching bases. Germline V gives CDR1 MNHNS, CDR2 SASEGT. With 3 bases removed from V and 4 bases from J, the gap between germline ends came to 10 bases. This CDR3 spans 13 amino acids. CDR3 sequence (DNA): TGTGCCAGCAGTGACGGGACATTTTACGAGCAGTACTTC. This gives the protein CASSDGTFYEQYF.

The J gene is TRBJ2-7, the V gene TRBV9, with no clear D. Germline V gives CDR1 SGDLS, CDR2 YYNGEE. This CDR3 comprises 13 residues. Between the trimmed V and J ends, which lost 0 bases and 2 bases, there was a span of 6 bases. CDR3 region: CASSVAPAYEQYF. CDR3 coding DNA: TGTGCCAGCAGCGTAGCCCCCGCCTACGAGCAGTACTTC.

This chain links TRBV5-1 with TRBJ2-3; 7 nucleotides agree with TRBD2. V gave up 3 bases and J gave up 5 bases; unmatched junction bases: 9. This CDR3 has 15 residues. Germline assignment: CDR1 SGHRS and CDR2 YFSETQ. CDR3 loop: CASSWTSGDEDTQYF. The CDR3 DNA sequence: TGCGCCAGCAGCTGGACCAGCGGGGATGAAGATACGCAGTATTTT.

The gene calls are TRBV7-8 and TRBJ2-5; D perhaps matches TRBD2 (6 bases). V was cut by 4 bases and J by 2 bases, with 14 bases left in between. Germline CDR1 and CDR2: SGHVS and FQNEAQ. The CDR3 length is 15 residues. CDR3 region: CASSSYSGLQETQYF. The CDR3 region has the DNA TGTGCCAGCAGCTCCTATAGCGGCCTACAAGAGACCCAGTACTTC.

Here the CDR3 DNA reads TGTGCCAGCAGCGCCAGGGCGGGGAACTATGGCTACACCTTC. It translates to CASSARAGNYGYTF. The chain recombines TRBV9 with TRBJ1-2; D may be TRBD1 (5 bases). CDR1 is SGDLS, CDR2 YYNGEE, per germline. V dropped 3 bases and J dropped 2 bases, with 11 bases sitting between them. This CDR3 spans 14 amino acids.

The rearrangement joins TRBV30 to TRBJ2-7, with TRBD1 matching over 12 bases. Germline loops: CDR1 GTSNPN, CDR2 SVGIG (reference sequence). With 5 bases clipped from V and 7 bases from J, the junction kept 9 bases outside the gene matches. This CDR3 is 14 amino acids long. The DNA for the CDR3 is TGTGCCTGGGACCGGGACAGGGGGCCACTTGAGCAGTACTTC. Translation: CAWDRDRGPLEQYF.

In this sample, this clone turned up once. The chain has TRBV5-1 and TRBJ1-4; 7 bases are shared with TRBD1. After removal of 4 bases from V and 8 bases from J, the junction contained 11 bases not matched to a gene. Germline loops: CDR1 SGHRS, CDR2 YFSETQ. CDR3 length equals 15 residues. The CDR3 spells CASSDAKGAREKLFF. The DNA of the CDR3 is TGCGCCAGCAGCGACGCGAAGGGGGCGCGGGAAAAACTGTTTTTT.

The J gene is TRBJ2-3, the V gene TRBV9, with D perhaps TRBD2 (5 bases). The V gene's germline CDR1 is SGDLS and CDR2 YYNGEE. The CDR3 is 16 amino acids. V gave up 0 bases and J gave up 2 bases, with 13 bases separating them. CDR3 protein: CASSVGASSYTDTQYF. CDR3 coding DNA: TGTGCCAGCAGCGTAGGGGCTAGCTCCTACACAGATACGCAGTATTTT. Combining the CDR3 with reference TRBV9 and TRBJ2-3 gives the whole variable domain DSGVTQTPKHLITATGQRVTLRCSPRSGDLSVYWYQQSLDQGLQFLIQYYNGEERAKGNILERFSAQQFPDLHSELNLSSLELGDSALYFCASSVGASSYTDTQYFGPGTRLTVL.

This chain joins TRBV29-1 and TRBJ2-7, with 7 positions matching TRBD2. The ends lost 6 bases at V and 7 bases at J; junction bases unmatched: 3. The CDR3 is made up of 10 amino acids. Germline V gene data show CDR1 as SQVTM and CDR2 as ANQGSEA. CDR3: CSVGREEQYF. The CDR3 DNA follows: TGCAGCGTGGGGAGGGAGGAGCAGTACTTC.

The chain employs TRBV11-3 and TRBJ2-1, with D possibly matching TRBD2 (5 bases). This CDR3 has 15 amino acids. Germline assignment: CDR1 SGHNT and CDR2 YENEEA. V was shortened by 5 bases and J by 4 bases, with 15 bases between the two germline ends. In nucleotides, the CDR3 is TGTGCCAGCAGCCTAAACTCCGGGAATTACAATGAGCAGTTCTTC. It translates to CASSLNSGNYNEQFF.

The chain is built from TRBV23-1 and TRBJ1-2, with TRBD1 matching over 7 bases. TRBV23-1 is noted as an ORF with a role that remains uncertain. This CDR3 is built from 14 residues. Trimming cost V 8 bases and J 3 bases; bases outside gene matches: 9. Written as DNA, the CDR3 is TGCGCCAGCGGAGATGGGACAGTTCACTATGGCTACACCTTC. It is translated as CASGDGTVHYGYTF.

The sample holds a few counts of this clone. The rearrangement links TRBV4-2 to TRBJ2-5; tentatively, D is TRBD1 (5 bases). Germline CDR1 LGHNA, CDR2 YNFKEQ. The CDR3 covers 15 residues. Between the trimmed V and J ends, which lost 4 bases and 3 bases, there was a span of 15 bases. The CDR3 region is CASSRSQGSEETQYF. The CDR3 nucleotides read TGTGCCAGCAGCCGCTCCCAGGGTTCCGAAGAGACCCAGTACTTC.

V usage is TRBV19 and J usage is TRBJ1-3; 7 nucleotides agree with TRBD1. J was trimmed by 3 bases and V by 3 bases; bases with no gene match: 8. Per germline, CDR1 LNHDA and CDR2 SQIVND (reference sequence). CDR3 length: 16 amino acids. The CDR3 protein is CASSILPDRIGNTIYF. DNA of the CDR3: TGTGCCAGTAGTATTCTCCCGGACAGGATTGGAAACACCATATATTTT.

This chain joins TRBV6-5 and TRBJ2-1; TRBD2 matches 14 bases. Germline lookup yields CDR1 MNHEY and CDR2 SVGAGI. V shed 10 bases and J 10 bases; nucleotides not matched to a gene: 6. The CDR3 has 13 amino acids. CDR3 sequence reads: CATRTSGGQEQFF. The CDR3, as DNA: TGTGCCACCAGGACTAGCGGGGGGCAGGAGCAGTTCTTC.

CDR3 nucleotides: TGTGCCAGTGGGGTGGCGGGGGGAAACACCGGGGAGCTGTTTTTT. It is translated as CASGVAGGNTGELFF. The rearrangement links TRBV6-1 to TRBJ2-2; TRBD2 agrees at 8 bases. V was clipped by 9 bases and J by 2 bases; unmatched bases: 8. The CDR3 covers 15 residues. The germline gives CDR1 MNHNS, CDR2 SASEGT.

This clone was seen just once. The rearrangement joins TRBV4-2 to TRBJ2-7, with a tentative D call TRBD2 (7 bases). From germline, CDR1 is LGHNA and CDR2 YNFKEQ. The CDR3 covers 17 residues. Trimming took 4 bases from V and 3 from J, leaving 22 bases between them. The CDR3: CASSPAGMAGADYEQYF. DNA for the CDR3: TGTGCCAGCAGCCCAGCAGGGATGGCGGGGGCAGACTACGAGCAGTACTTC.

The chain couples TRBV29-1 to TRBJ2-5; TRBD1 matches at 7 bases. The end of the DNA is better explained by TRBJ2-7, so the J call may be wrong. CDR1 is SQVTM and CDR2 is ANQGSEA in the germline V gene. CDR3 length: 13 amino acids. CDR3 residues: CSATGTDSYEQYF. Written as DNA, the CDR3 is TGCAGCGCCACCGGGACAGATTCCTACGAGCAGTACTTC.